This record looks at one T cell receptor beta chain sequence and its context. The antigen is unknown. This sample is drawn from a study of response to subunit inactivated influenza vaccine. Study findings and constraints: Each seasonal flu vaccination may recruit only limited new T cells, authors suggested.

Each CDR3 protein is one row after TCRdb ran MiXCR on the RT-PCR reads. The sample lists more than 700,000 distinct CDR3 sequences; approximately 22% were seen once. V was trimmed by 6 bases and J by 6 bases, leaving 10 bases between them. The CDR3 contains 12 residues. The germline CDR1 and CDR2 sequences are SGHNT and YYREEE (reference sequence). The TCR comes from a man between 50 and 59 years old who received an inactivated influenza vaccine. The V call is TRBV5-4, the J call TRBJ2-1; no definite D call. Sequenced here: PBMCs from blood, sampled approximately 5 days after vaccination. Here the CDR3 reads CASTNQANEQFF. The CDR3 bases are TGTGCCAGCACCAACCAAGCCAATGAGCAGTTCTTC.